The 2 T cell receptor beta chains below come from one sample, sequenced in a study of T-cell memory formation after mild COVID-19. TCRdb passed the 5' RACE reads through MiXCR, listing each CDR3 protein once. The top ten hold roughly 8% of the sample, which has approximately 560,000 distinct CDR3 sequences, 15% to 20% seen once. Sequencing input: PBMCs or a T cell subset sorted from them (not recorded which). The receptor set was obtained from an adult woman who had mild COVID-19 (a few samples of this study predate the infection). Cell type and time point are not known.

V usage is TRBV29-1 and J usage is TRBJ1-1; possibly TRBD1 for D (5 bases). The ends were cut back, 3 bases at V and 1 base at J, with 9 bases in the middle. The CDR3 consists of 13 residues. Germline V gene lookup returns CDR1 SQVTM and CDR2 ANQGSEA. The CDR3 DNA is TGCAGCGTTGATCGGGGGGGGAACACTGAAGCTTTCTTT. Its protein product is CSVDRGGNTEAFF.

This clonotype turned up a few times. The genes are TRBV20-1 and TRBJ2-7, with 7 bases matching TRBD2. Looked up from germline, CDR1 is DFQATT and CDR2 is SNEGSKA (reference sequence). The CDR3 totals 14 residues. Trimming cost V 5 bases and J 0 bases; bases outside gene matches: 7. In DNA form, the CDR3 reads TGCAGTGCTGGTAGGACTAGGGGCTCCTACGAGCAGTACTTC. The encoded protein is CSAGRTRGSYEQYF.